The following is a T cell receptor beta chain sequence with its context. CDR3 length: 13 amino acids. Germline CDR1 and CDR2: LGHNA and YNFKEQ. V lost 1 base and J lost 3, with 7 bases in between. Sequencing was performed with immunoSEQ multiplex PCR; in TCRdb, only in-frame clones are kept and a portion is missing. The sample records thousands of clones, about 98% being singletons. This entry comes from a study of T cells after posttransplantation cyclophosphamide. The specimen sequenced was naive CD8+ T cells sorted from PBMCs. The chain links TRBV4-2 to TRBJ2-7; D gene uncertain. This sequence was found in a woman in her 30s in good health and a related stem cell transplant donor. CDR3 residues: CASSQVGGYEQYF. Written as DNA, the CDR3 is TGTGCCAGCAGCCAAGTCGGTGGCTACGAGCAGTACTTC.